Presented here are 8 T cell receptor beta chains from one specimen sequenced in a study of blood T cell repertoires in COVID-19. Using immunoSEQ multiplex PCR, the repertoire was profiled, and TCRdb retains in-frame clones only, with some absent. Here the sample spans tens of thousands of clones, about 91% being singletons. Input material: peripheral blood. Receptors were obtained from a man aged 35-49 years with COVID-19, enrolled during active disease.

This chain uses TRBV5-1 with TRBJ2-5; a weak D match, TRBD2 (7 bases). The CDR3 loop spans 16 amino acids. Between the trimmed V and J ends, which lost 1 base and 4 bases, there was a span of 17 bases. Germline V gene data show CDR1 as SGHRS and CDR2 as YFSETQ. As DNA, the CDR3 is TGCGCCAGCAGCTTGAGTCCGGGGGGCGGAGGAGAGACCCAGTACTTC. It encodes CASSLSPGGGGETQYF.

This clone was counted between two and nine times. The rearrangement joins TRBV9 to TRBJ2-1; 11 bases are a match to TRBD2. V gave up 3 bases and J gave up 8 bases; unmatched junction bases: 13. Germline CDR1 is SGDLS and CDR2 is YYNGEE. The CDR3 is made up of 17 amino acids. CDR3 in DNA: TGTGCCAGCAGCGCTACCTTTAGCGGGGGGGCCAGCGATGAGCAGTTCTTC. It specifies CASSATFSGGASDEQFF.

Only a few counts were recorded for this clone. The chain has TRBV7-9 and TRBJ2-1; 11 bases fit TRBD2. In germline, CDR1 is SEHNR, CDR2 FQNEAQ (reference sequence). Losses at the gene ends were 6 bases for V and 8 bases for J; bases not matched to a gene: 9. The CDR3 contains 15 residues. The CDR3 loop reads CASRLGLAGGYEQFF. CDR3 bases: TGTGCCAGCAGACTAGGGCTAGCGGGGGGTTATGAGCAGTTCTTC.

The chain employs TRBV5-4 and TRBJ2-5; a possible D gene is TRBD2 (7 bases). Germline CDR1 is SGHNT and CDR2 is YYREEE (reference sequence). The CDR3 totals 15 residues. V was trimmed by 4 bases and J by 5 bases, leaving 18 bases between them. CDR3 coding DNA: TGTGCCAGCAGCGTCCGAGCGGGGACATTGGAGACCCAGTACTTC. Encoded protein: CASSVRAGTLETQYF.

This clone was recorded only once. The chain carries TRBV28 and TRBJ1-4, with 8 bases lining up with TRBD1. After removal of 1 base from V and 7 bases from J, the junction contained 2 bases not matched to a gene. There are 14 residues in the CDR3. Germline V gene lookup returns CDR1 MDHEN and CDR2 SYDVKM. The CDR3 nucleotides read TGTGCCAGCAGTTTATCCCAGGGGGCTGAAAAACTGTTTTTT. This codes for CASSLSQGAEKLFF.

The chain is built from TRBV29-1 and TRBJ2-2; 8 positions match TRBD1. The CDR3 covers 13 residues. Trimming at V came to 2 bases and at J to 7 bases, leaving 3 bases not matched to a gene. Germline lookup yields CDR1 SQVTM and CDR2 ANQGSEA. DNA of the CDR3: TGCAGCGTTGAACAGGGGGCTGGCGGGGAGCTGTTTTTT. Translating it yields CSVEQGAGGELFF.

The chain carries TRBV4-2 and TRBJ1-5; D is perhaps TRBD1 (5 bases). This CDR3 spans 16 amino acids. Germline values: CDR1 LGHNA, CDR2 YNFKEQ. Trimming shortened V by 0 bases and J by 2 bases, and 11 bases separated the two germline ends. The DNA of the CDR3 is TGTGCCAGCAGCCAAGATAGGGGTGGAGGCAATCAGCCCCAGCATTTT. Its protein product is CASSQDRGGGNQPQHF.

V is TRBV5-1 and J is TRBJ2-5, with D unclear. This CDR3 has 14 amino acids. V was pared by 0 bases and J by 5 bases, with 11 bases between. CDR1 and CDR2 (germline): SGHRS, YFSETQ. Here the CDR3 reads CASSLGPSRETQYF. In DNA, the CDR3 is TGCGCCAGCAGCTTGGGGCCTAGTCGGGAGACCCAGTACTTC.